These 32 T cell receptor beta chains share one sample of origin, sequenced in a study of shared clonotypes between healthy human individuals. Sequencing used immunoSEQ multiplex PCR; TCRdb keeps in-frame clones, though not all of them. The sample has 850,000 to 1,200,000 clones, about 77% seen once. The source material was memory CD4+ T cells sorted from blood. Subset here: CD45RA-negative fraction. Source of these receptors: a man aged 18 to 29 in good health.

The chain couples TRBV5-6 to TRBJ1-1; TRBD1 matches at 8 bases. Germline values: CDR1 SGHDT, CDR2 YYEEEE. V trimming: 4 bases; J trimming: 4 bases; junction bases outside the gene matches: 9. The CDR3 is 15 amino acids. CDR3 bases: TGTGCCAGCAGCCTGTCGGACAGGGAAGGCACTGAAGCTTTCTTT. Its translation: CASSLSDREGTEAFF.

The J gene is TRBJ2-5, the V gene TRBV18; 13 nucleotides align to TRBD2. Per germline, CDR1 KGHSH and CDR2 LQKENI. The CDR3 loop spans 20 amino acids. V shed 5 bases, J shed 0 bases, and the junction held 15 bases outside the gene matches. The DNA for the CDR3 is TGTGCCAGCTCAACCAATCCCCCGGGACTAGCGGGGAAGTACCAAGAGACCCAGTACTTC. Its protein product is CASSTNPPGLAGKYQETQYF.

V is TRBV21-1 and J is TRBJ2-5; TRBD2 was called by the table and not checked on the DNA. The tail of the sequence fits TRBJ2-7 better, so the J call may be wrong. TRBV21-1 is an annotated pseudogene. This CDR3 is 16 amino acids long. The CDR3: CASSNSALRPSYEQYF. Here the CDR3 DNA reads TGTGCCAGCAGCAATTCAGCGCTTAGGCCCTCCTACGAGCAGTACTTC.

This sequence joins TRBV7-2 and TRBJ2-5; D tentatively reads TRBD1 or TRBD2 (7 bases each). Germline V lookup: CDR1 SGHTA, CDR2 FQGNSA. The CDR3 totals 15 residues. Trimming removed 1 base at V and 5 bases at J, with 14 bases between. Here the CDR3 reads CASSLGYRGGETQYF. The CDR3 DNA sequence: TGTGCCAGCAGCTTAGGGTACAGGGGAGGGGAGACCCAGTACTTC.

This clone was seen more than once but under ten times. The chain couples TRBV7-8 to TRBJ1-4; TRBD1 matches 10 bases. Trimming removed 5 bases from V and 7 bases from J; junction bases left unmatched: 4. Germline V gene sequence: CDR1 SGHVS, CDR2 FQNEAQ. This CDR3 comprises 14 residues. The CDR3 spells CASSPRDRGEKLFF. The CDR3 DNA follows: TGTGCCAGCAGCCCCCGGGACAGGGGTGAAAAACTGTTTTTT.

This clone is a singleton in its sample. This sequence joins TRBV15 and TRBJ2-2; 7 bases map to TRBD2. CDR3 size: 16 residues. V lost 0 bases and J lost 3; bases outside the gene matches: 4. Per germline, CDR1 LNHNV and CDR2 YYDKDF (reference sequence). The CDR3 is CATSRDIGRDTGELFF. CDR3 bases: TGTGCCACCAGCAGAGATATAGGGAGGGACACCGGGGAGCTGTTTTTT.

The chain couples TRBV5-8 to TRBJ2-3; possibly TRBD2 for D (6 bases). This CDR3 spans 16 amino acids. CDR1 and CDR2 from the germline V gene are SGHTS and YDEGEE. V lost 4 bases, J lost 0 bases, and 15 bases lay in between. The CDR3 coding sequence is TGTGCCAGCAGCGCGGGACGGACGACTAGCACAGATACGCAGTATTTT. It codes for CASSAGRTTSTDTQYF.

The chain uses TRBV6-6 and TRBJ2-7; 10 positions match TRBD1. V trimming: 5 bases; J trimming: 2 bases; junction bases outside the gene matches: 9. This CDR3 contains 16 residues. CDR1 MNHNY and CDR2 SVGAGI come from the germline V gene (reference sequence). The CDR3 DNA sequence: TGTGCCAGCAGTCACAGTGACAGGGGGCTTCCCTACGAGCAGTACTTC. It is translated as CASSHSDRGLPYEQYF.

This clone was seen a handful of times. The V gene is TRBV6-1, the J gene TRBJ1-2; D is undetermined. The V end was cut by 3 bases, the J end by 2 bases, with 7 bases between. Germline CDR1 and CDR2: MNHNS and SASEGT. The CDR3 length is 13 residues. The CDR3 region is CASSDAPNYGYTF. The CDR3 DNA follows: TGTGCCAGCAGTGATGCCCCCAACTATGGCTACACCTTC.

The chain uses TRBV4-3 and TRBJ1-4; 9 bases align to TRBD1. Germline assignment: CDR1 LGHNA and CDR2 YSLEER. This CDR3 is 14 amino acids long. Trimming removed 3 bases from V and 7 bases from J; junction bases left unmatched: 3. This chain's CDR3 is CASSQDRGVEKLFF. CDR3 in DNA: TGCGCCAGCAGCCAGGACAGGGGAGTTGAAAAACTGTTTTTT.

The gene calls are TRBV7-9 and TRBJ2-1; D gene unclear. V was shortened by 2 bases and J by 2 bases, with 13 bases between the two germline ends. The CDR3 covers 16 residues. CDR1 and CDR2 from the germline V gene are SEHNR and FQNEAQ (reference sequence). The DNA for the CDR3 is TGTGCCAGCAGCTTATTGGGGATCCTTACCTACAATGAGCAGTTCTTC. Translated, it gives CASSLLGILTYNEQFF. Full variable domain (outside the CDR3, taken from reference TRBV7-9 and TRBJ2-1): DTGVSQNPRHKITKRGQNVTFRCDPISEHNRLYWYRQTLGQGPEFLTYFQNEAQLEKSRLLSDRFSAERPKGSFSTLEIQRTEQGDSAMYLCASSLLGILTYNEQFFGPGTRLTVL.

The V gene is TRBV9, the J gene TRBJ2-5, with 7 bases that match TRBD2. Trimming at V came to 0 bases and at J to 1 base, leaving 3 bases not matched to a gene. The CDR3 has 15 amino acids. Germline CDR1 SGDLS, CDR2 YYNGEE. CDR3 loop: CASSVAGGTQETQYF. The CDR3 DNA reads TGTGCCAGCAGCGTAGCCGGGGGGACCCAAGAGACCCAGTACTTC.

This clone was detected a few times. V gene TRBV21-1 combines with J gene TRBJ2-3; the table's D call, TRBD2, has no DNA check behind it. TRBV21-1 counts as a pseudogene. The CDR3 has 18 amino acids. The CDR3 region is CASSKIGDSSASTDTQYF. The CDR3 DNA is TGTGCCAGCAGCAAAATCGGGGACTCCTCCGCTAGCACAGATACGCAGTATTTT.

This rearrangement joins TRBV7-2 to TRBJ2-1, with 10 bases aligning to TRBD1. CDR1 and CDR2 from the germline V gene are SGHTA and FQGNSA. With V trimmed by 6 bases and J by 7 bases, 9 bases remained unmatched. The CDR3 is made up of 15 amino acids. CDR3 sequence (DNA): TGTGCCAGCAGTTTTGACAGGGGGCGAGAGAATGAGCAGTTCTTC. Translation: CASSFDRGRENEQFF.

The chain has TRBV2 and TRBJ1-1; 8 bases are a match to TRBD1. The length of the CDR3 is 14 residues. V shed 6 bases, J shed 4 bases, and the junction held 7 bases outside the gene matches. Germline lookup yields CDR1 SNHLY and CDR2 FYNNEI. CDR3 sequence: CASRTQGEGTEAFF. The CDR3 region has the DNA TGTGCCAGCAGAACACAGGGGGAAGGCACTGAAGCTTTCTTT.

This chain links TRBV6-1 with TRBJ1-6, with a weak D call TRBD1 (5 bases). The CDR3 loop spans 13 amino acids. Trimming left V 8 bases short and J 10 bases short, with 15 bases between. The germline V gene has CDR1 MNHNS and CDR2 SASEGT. The CDR3 here is CASGQVPGSPLHF. CDR3 DNA sequence: TGTGCCAGCGGCCAGGTACCAGGGTCACCCCTCCACTTT.

The rearrangement joins TRBV2 to TRBJ2-6; D gene uncertain. This CDR3 has 16 residues. The V gene's germline CDR1 is SNHLY and CDR2 FYNNEI. Trimming took off 7 bases at V and 2 bases at J, with 15 bases between the two ends. In DNA, the CDR3 is TGTGCCAGCACATTAAGTGGTTTACCTGGGGCCAACGTCCTGACTTTC. This sequence encodes CASTLSGLPGANVLTF.

The chain couples TRBV19 to TRBJ1-2, with D uncertain. Trimming cost V 5 bases and J 4 bases, with 14 bases left between them. This CDR3 spans 14 amino acids. Germline CDR1 is LNHDA and CDR2 is SQIVND (reference sequence). The CDR3 here is CASSVAGLSYGYTF. Here the CDR3 DNA reads TGTGCCAGTAGTGTCGCCGGCCTGAGCTATGGCTACACCTTC.

The rearrangement uses TRBV21-1 and TRBJ2-5; TRBD1 was called by the table and not checked on the DNA. TRBV21-1 is flagged as a pseudogene. The CDR3 consists of 10 residues. The CDR3, as DNA: TGTGCCAGTTCAGGAGAGACCCAGTACTTC. Translated: CASSGETQYF.

This chain uses TRBV5-6 with TRBJ2-5; the match to TRBD1 covers 7 bases. The V gene's germline CDR1 is SGHDT and CDR2 YYEEEE. The CDR3 is 14 residues long. With 2 bases clipped from V and 1 base from J, the junction kept 2 bases outside the gene matches. This chain's CDR3 is CASSFSGGQETQYF. The CDR3 DNA reads as TGTGCCAGCAGCTTTTCAGGGGGCCAAGAGACCCAGTACTTC.

The chain has TRBV7-2 and TRBJ2-7; D gene uncertain. The CDR3 spans 12 residues. Trimming stripped 1 base from V and 6 bases from J, with 7 bases between. CDR1 and CDR2 from the germline V gene are SGHTA and FQGNSA. In DNA, the CDR3 is TGTGCCAGCAGCTTAGGAAGAACCGAGCAGTACTTC. Its translation is CASSLGRTEQYF.

This chain links TRBV20-1 with TRBJ1-1, with no clear D. CDR3 length: 11 amino acids. V lost 1 base and J 11 bases, leaving 11 bases between the germline ends. Germline-derived CDR1 and CDR2 are DFQATT and SNEGSKA (reference sequence). The CDR3 here is CSARASTLAFF. The CDR3 nucleotides are TGCAGTGCTAGAGCCTCGACGTTGGCTTTCTTT.

The chain links TRBV6-1 to TRBJ2-5, with 9 bases matching TRBD1. Losses at the gene ends were 7 bases for V and 4 bases for J; bases not matched to a gene: 7. From germline, CDR1 is MNHNS and CDR2 SASEGT. The CDR3 totals 14 residues. The CDR3 DNA sequence: TGTGCCAGCACCCAGACAGGGGGTCGAGAGACCCAGTACTTC. It specifies CASTQTGGRETQYF.

The V call is TRBV27, the J call TRBJ1-1; no clear D. The V and J ends lost 6 bases and 4 bases respectively, with 21 bases between them. CDR1 and CDR2 from the germline V gene are MNHEY and SMNVEV (reference sequence). The length of the CDR3 is 16 residues. CDR3 amino acids: CASSRIIQVGSTEAFF. The CDR3 coding sequence is TGTGCCAGCAGCCGGATCATCCAGGTGGGGAGCACTGAAGCTTTCTTT.

This clone is a singleton in its sample. The chain is built from TRBV30 and TRBJ2-6; D is possibly TRBD2 (5 bases). This CDR3 is built from 15 residues. Germline-derived CDR1 and CDR2 are GTSNPN and SVGIG (reference sequence). V lost 2 bases to trimming and J lost 0 bases, with 8 bases between them. CDR3 DNA: TGTGCCTGGAGTCTTGCGGGCTCTGGGGCCAACGTCCTGACTTTC. Its protein is CAWSLAGSGANVLTF.

The V gene is TRBV6-1, the J gene TRBJ1-2; TRBD1 might be the D (6 bases). V was pared by 4 bases and J by 8 bases, with 14 bases between. CDR3 size: 13 residues. CDR1 and CDR2 (germline): MNHNS, SASEGT. The CDR3 is CASSALEGGGYTF. CDR3 bases: TGTGCCAGCAGTGCTCTGGAGGGGGGGGGCTACACCTTC.

This clone was observed a handful of times. This chain's CDR3 is CASSVAGDNEQFF. The CDR3, as DNA: TGTGCCAGCAGCGTAGCTGGTGACAATGAGCAGTTCTTC. V usage is TRBV9 and J usage is TRBJ2-1; no definite D call. V lost 0 bases and J 5 bases, leaving 6 bases between the germline ends. The germline V gene encodes CDR1 SGDLS and CDR2 YYNGEE. The CDR3 loop spans 13 amino acids.

This chain uses TRBV21-1 with TRBJ2-3; the tabulated D call, TRBD1, remains unverified against the DNA. TRBV21-1 has pseudogene status. The CDR3 contains 14 residues. CDR3: CASSKNRFTDTQYF. Written as DNA, the CDR3 is TGTGCCAGCAGCAAAAACAGGTTCACAGATACGCAGTATTTT.

The chain couples TRBV6-1 to TRBJ2-1; 8 nucleotides align to TRBD2. Germline CDR1 MNHNS, CDR2 SASEGT. This CDR3 region has 15 residues. Trimming cost V 1 base and J 6 bases; bases outside gene matches: 5. Written as DNA, the CDR3 is TGTGCCAGCAGTGAAGGCAGAGCGGGAGCCAATGAGCAGTTCTTC. Translation gives CASSEGRAGANEQFF.

This rearrangement joins TRBV5-1 to TRBJ1-6; TRBD1 is a possible D gene (5 bases). Looked up from germline, CDR1 is SGHRS and CDR2 is YFSETQ. Trimming left V 0 bases short and J 9 bases short, with 16 bases between. The CDR3 loop spans 16 amino acids. The CDR3 sequence is CASSLGQGGSVSPLHF. DNA for the CDR3: TGCGCCAGCAGCTTGGGGCAGGGAGGCTCAGTTTCACCCCTCCACTTT.

The rearrangement uses TRBV10-2 and TRBJ1-3; maybe TRBD1 (5 bases). V lost 8 bases and J 4 bases, leaving 18 bases between the germline ends. CDR1 and CDR2 from the germline V gene are WSHSY and SAAADI. The CDR3 has 15 residues. CDR3 sequence reads: CASHAGGLSGNTIYF. The CDR3 nucleotides are TGCGCCAGCCATGCCGGGGGTTTATCCGGAAACACCATATATTTT.

Ten or more counts support this clone. The chain couples TRBV6-1 to TRBJ1-5; 7 bases map to TRBD1. V trimming: 6 bases; J trimming: 10 bases; junction bases outside the gene matches: 15. Germline assignment: CDR1 MNHNS and CDR2 SASEGT. The CDR3 loop spans 15 amino acids. The chain's CDR3 is CASRRGQPVAGPQHF. The CDR3 coding sequence is TGTGCCAGCAGAAGGGGACAGCCGGTGGCTGGACCCCAGCATTTT.